These 10 T cell receptor beta chains were sequenced from one sample in a study of blood T cells in healthy people across ages. Using a J-beta primer mix together with a sample-barcoded 5' primer, a second PCR was run for roughly 6 to 11 cycles. MiXCR was run by TCRdb on the 5' RACE reads, yielding one entry per CDR3 protein. The data show about a million distinct CDR3 sequences, with around 49% seen just once and under 15% held by the top ten. Sequenced: blood. The receptor set was obtained from a man aged 25-40 years in good health.

The sample holds a few counts of this clonotype. V is TRBV4-1 and J is TRBJ2-5; D gene unclear. The J call may be faulty, since TRBJ2-7 better matches the DNA end. Germline V gene data show CDR1 as MGHRA and CDR2 as YSYEKL. The CDR3 has 16 residues. The CDR3 sequence: CASSQVSASNSYEQYF. CDR3 sequence (DNA): TGCGCCAGCAGCCAAGTATCGGCCTCAAACTCCTACGAGCAGTACTTC.

A few counts support this clonotype. This sequence joins TRBV20-1 and TRBJ2-7; either TRBD1 or TRBD2 may supply D (6 bases each). Trimming took 0 bases from V and 3 from J, leaving 12 bases between them. There are 14 residues in the CDR3. Germline V lookup: CDR1 DFQATT, CDR2 SNEGSKA (reference sequence). The CDR3 DNA reads as TGCAGTGCTAGAGAGGCGGGACACCACTACGAGCAGTACTTC. Protein: CSAREAGHHYEQYF.

The chain joins TRBV5-1 to TRBJ2-1; D is unclear. This CDR3 has 14 amino acids. CDR1 and CDR2 from the germline V gene are SGHRS and YFSETQ. Trimming took off 3 bases at V and 3 bases at J, with 10 bases between the two ends. This CDR3 is CASSWPNDYNEQFF. CDR3 DNA: TGCGCCAGCAGCTGGCCCAACGACTACAATGAGCAGTTCTTC.

The genes are TRBV14 and TRBJ2-5, with 7 bases fitting TRBD2. Germline CDR1 and CDR2: SGHDN and FVKESK. The junction had 9 bases not matched to a gene; V was cut back by 3 bases and J by 2 bases. This CDR3 spans 16 amino acids. The CDR3 spells CASSQGGAVIQETQYF. The CDR3 nucleotides read TGTGCCAGCAGCCAGGGAGGGGCCGTGATTCAAGAGACCCAGTACTTC.

This rearrangement joins TRBV4-2 to TRBJ2-4, with D perhaps matching TRBD2 (5 bases). The CDR3 has 19 amino acids. Germline V lookup: CDR1 LGHNA, CDR2 YNFKEQ. Trimming stripped 0 bases from V and 0 bases from J, with 18 bases between. Here the CDR3 DNA reads TGTGCCAGCAGCCAAGATCCGGGGATGGTGGAGTTAGCCAAAAACATTCAGTACTTC. Protein: CASSQDPGMVELAKNIQYF.

The V gene is TRBV9, the J gene TRBJ1-1; no definite D call. The CDR3 sequence is 14 residues long. Trimming cost V 0 bases and J 8 bases, with 14 bases left between them. Per germline, CDR1 SGDLS and CDR2 YYNGEE. CDR3 sequence: CASSVDAARGEAFF. The CDR3 DNA follows: TGTGCCAGCAGCGTAGATGCCGCCCGGGGAGAAGCTTTCTTT.

The V and J genes are TRBV5-5 and TRBJ2-3, with D possibly matching TRBD2 (6 bases). The CDR3 length is 15 residues. V lost 0 bases and J lost 3, with 11 bases in between. Per the germline V gene, CDR1 is SGHKS and CDR2 is YYEKEE (reference sequence). The CDR3 loop reads CASSLGWGGTDTQYF. CDR3 DNA: TGTGCCAGCAGCTTGGGTTGGGGAGGAACAGATACGCAGTATTTT.

The chain combines TRBV10-3 with TRBJ2-3; no clear D gene. This CDR3 is built from 13 residues. Trimming removed 4 bases at V and 8 bases at J, with 13 bases between. Germline CDR1 reads ENHRY; CDR2 reads SYGVKD. The CDR3 sequence: CAISGTPEATQYF. CDR3 bases: TGTGCCATCAGTGGAACCCCTGAAGCTACGCAGTATTTT.

This chain joins TRBV3-1 and TRBJ2-7; a possible D gene is TRBD2 (5 bases). The CDR3 is 16 residues long. Trimming took 0 bases from V and 0 from J, leaving 12 bases between them. Per the germline V gene, CDR1 is LGHDT and CDR2 is YNNKEL (reference sequence). The CDR3 reads CASSQDLLGSSYEQYF. In DNA form, the CDR3 reads TGTGCCAGCAGCCAAGACCTACTAGGGAGCTCCTACGAGCAGTACTTC.

V is TRBV6-5 and J is TRBJ2-3; D gene ambiguous. Germline CDR1 reads MNHEY; CDR2 reads SVGAGI. V lost 6 bases and J lost 2, with 12 bases in between. This CDR3 comprises 14 residues. CDR3: CASSRQPFTDTQYF. CDR3 sequence (DNA): TGTGCCAGCAGCCGACAACCATTCACAGATACGCAGTATTTT.